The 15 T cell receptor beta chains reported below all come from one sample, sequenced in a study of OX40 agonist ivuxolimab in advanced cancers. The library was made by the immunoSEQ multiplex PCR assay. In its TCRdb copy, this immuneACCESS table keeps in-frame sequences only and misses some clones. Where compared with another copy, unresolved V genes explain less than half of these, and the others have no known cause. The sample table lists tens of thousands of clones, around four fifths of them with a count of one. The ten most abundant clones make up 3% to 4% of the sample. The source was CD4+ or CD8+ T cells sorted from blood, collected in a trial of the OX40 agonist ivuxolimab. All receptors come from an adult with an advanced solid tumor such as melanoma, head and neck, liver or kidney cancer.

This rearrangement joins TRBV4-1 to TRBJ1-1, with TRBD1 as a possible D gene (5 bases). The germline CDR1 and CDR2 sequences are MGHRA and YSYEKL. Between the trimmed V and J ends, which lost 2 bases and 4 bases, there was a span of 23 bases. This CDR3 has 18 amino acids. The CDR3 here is CASSQLLGRLSLGTEAFF. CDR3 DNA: TGCGCCAGCAGCCAACTCTTGGGGCGCTTGAGTTTAGGCACTGAAGCTTTCTTT.

The CDR3 nucleotides read TGTGCCAGCAGTTTTGGGGCAGGGGGCTCCTACGAGCAGTACTTC. Translated, it gives CASSFGAGGSYEQYF. The chain recombines TRBV28 with TRBJ2-7; 7 positions agree with TRBD1. The junction had 5 bases not matched to a gene; V was cut back by 3 bases and J by 0 bases. The CDR3 covers 15 residues. CDR1 is MDHEN, CDR2 SYDVKM, per germline. Full variable domain (rest looked up from reference TRBV28 and TRBJ2-7): DVKVTQSSRYLVKRTGEKVFLECVQDMDHENMFWYRQDPGLGLRLIYFSYDVKMKEKGDIPEGYSVSREKKERFSLILESASTNQTSMYLCASSFGAGGSYEQYFGPGTRLTVT.

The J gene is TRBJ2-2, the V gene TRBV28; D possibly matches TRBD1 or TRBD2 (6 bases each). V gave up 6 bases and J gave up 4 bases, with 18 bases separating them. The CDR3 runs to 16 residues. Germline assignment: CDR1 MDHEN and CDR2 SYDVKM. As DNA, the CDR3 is TGTGCCAGCAGGGGTGGAGGGGGAGGAAGCACCGGGGAGCTGTTTTTT. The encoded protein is CASRGGGGGSTGELFF.

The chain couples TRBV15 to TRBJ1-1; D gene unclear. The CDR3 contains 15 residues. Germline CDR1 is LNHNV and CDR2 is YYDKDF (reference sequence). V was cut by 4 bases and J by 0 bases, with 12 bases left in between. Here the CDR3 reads CATSTSPGMNTEAFF. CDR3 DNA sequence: TGTGCCACCAGCACCTCACCCGGAATGAACACTGAAGCTTTCTTT.

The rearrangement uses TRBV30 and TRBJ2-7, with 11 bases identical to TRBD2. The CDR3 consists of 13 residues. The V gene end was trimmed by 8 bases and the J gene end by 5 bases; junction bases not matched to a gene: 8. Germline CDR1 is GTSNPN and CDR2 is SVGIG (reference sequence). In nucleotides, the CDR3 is TGTGCCCAGAAACTAGCGGGAGACCACGAGCAGTACTTC. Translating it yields CAQKLAGDHEQYF.

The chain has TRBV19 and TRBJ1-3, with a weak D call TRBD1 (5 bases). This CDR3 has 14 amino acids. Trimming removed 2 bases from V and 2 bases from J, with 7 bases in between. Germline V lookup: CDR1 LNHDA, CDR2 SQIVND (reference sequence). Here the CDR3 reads CASSIQGTGNTIYF. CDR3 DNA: TGTGCCAGTAGTATACAGGGCACTGGAAACACCATATATTTT.

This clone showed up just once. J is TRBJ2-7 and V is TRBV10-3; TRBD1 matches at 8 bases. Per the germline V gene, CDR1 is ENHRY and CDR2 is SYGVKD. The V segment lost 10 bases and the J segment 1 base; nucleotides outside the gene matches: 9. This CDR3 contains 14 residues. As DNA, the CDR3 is TGTGCCAGCAAAGATACAGGGGGGTCCTACGAGCAGTACTTC. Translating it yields CASKDTGGSYEQYF.

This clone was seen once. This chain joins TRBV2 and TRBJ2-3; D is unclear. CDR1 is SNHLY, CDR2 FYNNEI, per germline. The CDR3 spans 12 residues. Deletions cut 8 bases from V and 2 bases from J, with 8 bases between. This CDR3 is CASGDNTDTQYF. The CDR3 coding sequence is TGTGCCAGCGGGGATAACACAGATACGCAGTATTTT.

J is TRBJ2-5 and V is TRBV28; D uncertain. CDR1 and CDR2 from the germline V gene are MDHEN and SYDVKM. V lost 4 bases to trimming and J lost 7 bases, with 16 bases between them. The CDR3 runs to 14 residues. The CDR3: CASSSSRIPSTQYF. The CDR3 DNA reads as TGTGCCAGCAGTTCTTCCCGAATTCCGTCGACCCAGTACTTC.

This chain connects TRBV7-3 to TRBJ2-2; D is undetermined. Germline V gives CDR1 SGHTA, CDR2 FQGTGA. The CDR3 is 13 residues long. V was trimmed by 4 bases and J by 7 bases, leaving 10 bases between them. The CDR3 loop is CASSSWVDGELFF. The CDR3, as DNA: TGTGCCAGCAGCTCGTGGGTGGACGGGGAGCTGTTTTTT.

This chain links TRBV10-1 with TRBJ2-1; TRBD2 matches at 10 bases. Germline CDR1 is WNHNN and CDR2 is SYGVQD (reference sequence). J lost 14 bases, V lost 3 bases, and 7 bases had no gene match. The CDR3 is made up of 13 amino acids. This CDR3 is CASSDQREGQEFF. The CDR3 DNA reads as TGCGCCAGCAGTGATCAGCGGGAGGGCCAGGAGTTCTTC.

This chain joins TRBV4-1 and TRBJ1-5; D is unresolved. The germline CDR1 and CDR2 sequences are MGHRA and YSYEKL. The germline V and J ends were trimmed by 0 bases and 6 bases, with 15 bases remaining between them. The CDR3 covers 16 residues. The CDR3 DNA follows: TGCGCCAGCAGCCAAGAGATCGGGGTAAGGGCTCAGCCCCAGCATTTT. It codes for CASSQEIGVRAQPQHF.

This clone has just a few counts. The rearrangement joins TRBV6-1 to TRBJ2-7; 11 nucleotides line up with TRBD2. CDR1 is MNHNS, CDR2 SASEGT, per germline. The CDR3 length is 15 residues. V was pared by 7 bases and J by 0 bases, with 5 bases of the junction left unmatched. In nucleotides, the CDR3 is TGTGCCAGCACTGGAACTAGCGGGAGCTCCTACGAGCAGTACTTC. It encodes CASTGTSGSSYEQYF.

The CDR3 reads CASSFRTGREQYF. The CDR3 coding sequence is TGTGCCAGCAGCTTCCGGACAGGGCGCGAGCAGTACTTC. The V call is TRBV7-8, the J call TRBJ2-7, with 8 bases matching TRBD1. CDR3 size: 13 residues. Trimming took 3 bases from V and 6 from J; bases not matched to a gene: 4. Germline V CDR1 and CDR2: SGHVS, FQNEAQ. The full variable domain, rest sourced from reference TRBV7-8 and TRBJ2-7, is GAGVSQSPRYKVAKRGQDVALRCDPISGHVSLFWYQQALGQGPEFLTYFQNEAQLDKSGLPSDRFFAERPEGSVSTLKIQRTQQEDSAVYLCASSFRTGREQYFGPGTRLTVT.

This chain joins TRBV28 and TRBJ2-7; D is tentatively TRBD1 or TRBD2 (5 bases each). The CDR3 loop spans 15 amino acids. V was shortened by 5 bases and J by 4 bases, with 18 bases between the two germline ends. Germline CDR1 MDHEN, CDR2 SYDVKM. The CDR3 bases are TGTGCCAGCAGTCCCTGGGGGTTTAGGATTTACGAGCAGTACTTC. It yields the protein CASSPWGFRIYEQYF.